This T cell receptor beta chain was observed in a study of CD8+ T cells in alopecia areata. In the study overall: Administration of oral tofacitinib to treated patients was at 5 to 10 mg twice daily. Study findings and constraints: Under tofacitinib, fewer expanded CD8+ clones appeared among the top 100 scalp clones.

Noted treatment: oral pan-JAK inhibitor, 5-10 mg twice daily. Lesional scalp tissue (obtained by punch biopsy) and peripheral blood were collected from alopecia areata patients. J lost 6 bases, V lost 0 bases, and 0 bases had no gene match. The CDR3 loop spans 13 amino acids. Germline assignment: CDR1 GTSNPN and CDR2 SVGIG (reference sequence). As concerns this clone: What it binds is unknown.

RNA, once extracted, was reverse transcribed into cDNA for use as the sequencing template. Assay used: immunoSEQ multiplex PCR; TCRdb lists only in-frame clones, some missing. The sample lists around 150,000 clones, about 71% seen once, with approximately 0.9% in the top ten. Sequenced here: CD4+ T cells sorted from blood, sampled at week 4, from a patient treated with tofacitinib. This TCR was recovered from a human donor with alopecia areata. The rearrangement uses TRBV30 and TRBJ1-5; TRBD1 agrees at 9 bases. The CDR3 DNA reads TGTGCCTGGAGTGTACAGGGGGCTCAGCCCCAGCATTTT. It translates to CAWSVQGAQPQHF.